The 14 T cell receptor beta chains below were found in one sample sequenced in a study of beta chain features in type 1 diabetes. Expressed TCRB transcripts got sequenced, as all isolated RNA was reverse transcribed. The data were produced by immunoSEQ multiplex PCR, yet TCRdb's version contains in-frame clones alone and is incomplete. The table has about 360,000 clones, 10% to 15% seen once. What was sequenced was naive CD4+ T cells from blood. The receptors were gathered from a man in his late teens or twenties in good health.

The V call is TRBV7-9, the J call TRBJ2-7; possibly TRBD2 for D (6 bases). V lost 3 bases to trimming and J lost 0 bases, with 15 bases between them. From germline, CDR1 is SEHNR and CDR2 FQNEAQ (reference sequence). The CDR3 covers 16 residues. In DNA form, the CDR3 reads TGTGCCAGCAGCTTCCGGGACTCGTCCAGCTCCTACGAGCAGTACTTC. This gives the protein CASSFRDSSSSYEQYF. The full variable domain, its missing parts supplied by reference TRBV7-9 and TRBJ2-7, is DTGVSQNPRHKITKRGQNVTFRCDPISEHNRLYWYRQTLGQGPEFLTYFQNEAQLEKSRLLSDRFSAERPKGSFSTLEIQRTEQGDSAMYLCASSFRDSSSSYEQYFGPGTRLTVT.

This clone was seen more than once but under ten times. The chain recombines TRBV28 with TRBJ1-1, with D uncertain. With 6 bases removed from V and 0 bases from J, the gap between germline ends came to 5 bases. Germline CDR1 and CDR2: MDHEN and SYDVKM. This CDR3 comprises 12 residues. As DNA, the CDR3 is TGTGCCAGCAGACACATGAACACTGAAGCTTTCTTT. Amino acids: CASRHMNTEAFF.

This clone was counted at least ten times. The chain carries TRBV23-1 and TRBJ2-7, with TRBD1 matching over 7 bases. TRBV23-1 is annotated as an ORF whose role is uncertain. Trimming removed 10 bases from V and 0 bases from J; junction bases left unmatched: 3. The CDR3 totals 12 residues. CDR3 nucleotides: TGCGCCAACCGGGACAGCTCCTACGAGCAGTACTTC. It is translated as CANRDSSYEQYF.

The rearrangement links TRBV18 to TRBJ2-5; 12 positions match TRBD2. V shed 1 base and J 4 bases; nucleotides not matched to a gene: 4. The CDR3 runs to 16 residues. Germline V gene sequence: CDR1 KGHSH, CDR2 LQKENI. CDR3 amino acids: CASSPQASGRGETQYF. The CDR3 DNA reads TGTGCCAGCTCACCACAGGCTAGCGGGAGGGGAGAGACCCAGTACTTC. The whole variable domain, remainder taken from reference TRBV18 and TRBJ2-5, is NAGVMQNPRHLVRRRGQEARLRCSPMKGHSHVYWYRQLPEEGLKFMVYLQKENIIDESGMPKERFSAEFPKEGPSILRIQQVVRGDSAAYFCASSPQASGRGETQYFGPGTRLLVL.

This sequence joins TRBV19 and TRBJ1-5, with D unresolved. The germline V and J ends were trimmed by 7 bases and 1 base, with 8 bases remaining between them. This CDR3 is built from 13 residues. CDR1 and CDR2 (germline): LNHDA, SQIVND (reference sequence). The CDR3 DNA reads TGTGCCAGTACAGGAGGGAGCAATCAGCCCCAGCATTTT. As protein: CASTGGSNQPQHF.

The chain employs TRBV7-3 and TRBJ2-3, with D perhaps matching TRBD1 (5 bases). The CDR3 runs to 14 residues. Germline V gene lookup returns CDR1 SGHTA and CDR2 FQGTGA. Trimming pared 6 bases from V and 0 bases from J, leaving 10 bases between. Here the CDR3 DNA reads TGTGCCAGCAGTCCCGACAGAAGCACAGATACGCAGTATTTT. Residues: CASSPDRSTDTQYF.

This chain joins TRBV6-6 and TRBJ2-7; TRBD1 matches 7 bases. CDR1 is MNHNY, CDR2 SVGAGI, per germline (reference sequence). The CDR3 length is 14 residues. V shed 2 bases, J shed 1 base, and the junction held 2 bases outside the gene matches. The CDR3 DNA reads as TGTGCCAGCAGTTACCGGGACAGATCCTACGAGCAGTACTTC. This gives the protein CASSYRDRSYEQYF.

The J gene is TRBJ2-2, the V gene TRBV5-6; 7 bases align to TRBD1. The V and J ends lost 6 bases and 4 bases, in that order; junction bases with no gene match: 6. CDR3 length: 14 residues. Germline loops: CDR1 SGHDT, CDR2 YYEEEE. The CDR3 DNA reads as TGTGCCAGCAACTACGGACAGGCCACCGGGGAGCTGTTTTTT. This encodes CASNYGQATGELFF. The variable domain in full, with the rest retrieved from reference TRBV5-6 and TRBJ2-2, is DAGVTQSPTHLIKTRGQQVTLRCSPKSGHDTVSWYQQALGQGPQFIFQYYEEEERQRGNFPDRFSGHQFPNYSSELNVNALLLGDSALYLCASNYGQATGELFFGEGSRLTVL.

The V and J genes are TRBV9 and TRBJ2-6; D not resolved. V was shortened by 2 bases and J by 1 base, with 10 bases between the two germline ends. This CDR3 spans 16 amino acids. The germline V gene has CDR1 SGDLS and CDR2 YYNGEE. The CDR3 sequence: CASSVSGRSGANVLTF. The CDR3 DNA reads TGTGCCAGCAGCGTCTCAGGTCGGTCTGGGGCCAACGTCCTGACTTTC.

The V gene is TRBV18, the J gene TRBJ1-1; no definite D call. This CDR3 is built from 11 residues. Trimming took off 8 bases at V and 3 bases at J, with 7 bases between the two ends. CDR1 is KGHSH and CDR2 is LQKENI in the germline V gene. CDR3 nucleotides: TGTGCCAGCGGGGAGTACACTGAAGCTTTCTTT. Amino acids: CASGEYTEAFF.

CDR3 sequence (DNA): TGCGCCAGCAGCCGAAGACTAGCGGGAGGCCCTTCCCACAATGAGCAGTTCTTC. Translating gives CASSRRLAGGPSHNEQFF. The chain joins TRBV4-3 to TRBJ2-1; 13 nucleotides line up with TRBD2. Germline assignment: CDR1 LGHNA and CDR2 YSLEER. This CDR3 comprises 18 residues. With 4 bases clipped from V and 5 bases from J, the junction kept 11 bases outside the gene matches.

Written as DNA, the CDR3 is TGTGCCAGCAGCTTTACCAGGGCCGGGGAGCTGTTTTTT. Protein product: CASSFTRAGELFF. V is TRBV11-3 and J is TRBJ2-2; a possible D gene is TRBD1 (5 bases). Germline assignment: CDR1 SGHNT and CDR2 YENEEA. Trimming shortened V by 3 bases and J by 6 bases, and 8 bases separated the two germline ends. The CDR3 sequence is 13 residues long.

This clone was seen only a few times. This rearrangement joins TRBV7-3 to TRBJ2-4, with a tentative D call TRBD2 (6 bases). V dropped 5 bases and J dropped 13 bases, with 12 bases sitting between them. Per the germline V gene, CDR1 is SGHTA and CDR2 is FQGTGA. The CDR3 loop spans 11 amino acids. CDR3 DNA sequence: TGTGCCAGCAGCCCCGGGACTCAGCAGTACTTC. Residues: CASSPGTQQYF.

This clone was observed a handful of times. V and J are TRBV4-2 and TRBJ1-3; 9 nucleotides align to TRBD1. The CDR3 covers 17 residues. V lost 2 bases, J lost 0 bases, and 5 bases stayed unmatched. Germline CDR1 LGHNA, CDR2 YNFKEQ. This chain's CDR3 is CASSQRTGVDSGNTIYF. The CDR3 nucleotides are TGTGCCAGCAGCCAACGGACAGGGGTGGACTCTGGAAACACCATATATTTT.